These 30 T cell receptor beta chains were all obtained from the same sample, sequenced in a study of T cells in localized non-small cell lung cancer. Repertoires were generated with immunoSEQ multiplex PCR, while TCRdb's copy carries only in-frame clones and drops some. The data hold under 65,000 clones, with roughly 89% observed a single time. The material sequenced was peripheral blood, taken before any cancer treatment. These receptor sequences come from a man between 40 and 69 years old with stage I squamous cell lung carcinoma.

This clone was counted a few times. V gene TRBV2 combines with J gene TRBJ1-5; the D is unclear. V was cut by 4 bases and J by 3 bases, with 4 bases left in between. This CDR3 has 12 residues. Germline CDR1 SNHLY, CDR2 FYNNEI. In DNA form, the CDR3 reads TGTGCCAGCAGTGGCCCCAATCAGCCCCAGCATTTT. Encoded protein: CASSGPNQPQHF. Variable domain in full (rest from reference TRBV2 and TRBJ1-5): EPEVTQTPSHQVTQMGQEVILRCVPISNHLYFYWYRQILGQKVEFLVSFYNNEISEKSEIFDDQFSVERPDGSNFTLKIRSTKLEDSAMYFCASSGPNQPQHFGDGTRLSIL.

The gene calls are TRBV19 and TRBJ2-1; 8 bases are shared with TRBD2. Trimming cost V 3 bases and J 12 bases; bases outside gene matches: 16. The germline V gene has CDR1 LNHDA and CDR2 SQIVND (reference sequence). There are 16 residues in the CDR3. The CDR3 bases are TGTGCCAGTAGTATCTATACTAGCGGCTTTCCTCAAGGGCAGTTCTTC. Amino acids: CASSIYTSGFPQGQFF.

The chain uses TRBV15 and TRBJ2-4; 14 positions agree with TRBD2. The V segment lost 0 bases and the J segment 1 base; nucleotides outside the gene matches: 11. The CDR3 runs to 21 residues. Germline V CDR1 and CDR2: LNHNV, YYDKDF (reference sequence). The CDR3 DNA reads as TGTGCCACCAGCAGAGATCCCCCGGGACTAGCGGGAGAGGGGGCCAAAAACATTCAGTACTTC. Translated: CATSRDPPGLAGEGAKNIQYF.

This rearrangement joins TRBV11-3 to TRBJ2-3; D unresolved. The CDR3 loop spans 14 amino acids. V was cut by 3 bases and J by 0 bases, with 7 bases left in between. The germline CDR1 and CDR2 sequences are SGHNT and YENEEA. The CDR3 sequence is CASSLTASTDTQYF. CDR3 DNA: TGTGCCAGCAGCTTGACGGCTAGCACAGATACGCAGTATTTT. The entire variable domain, with the rest obtained from reference TRBV11-3 and TRBJ2-3, is as follows: EAGVVQSPRYKIIEKKQPVAFWCNPISGHNTLYWYLQNLGQGPELLIRYENEEAVDDSQLPKDRFSAERLKGVDSTLKIQPAELGDSAVYLCASSLTASTDTQYFGPGTRLTVL.

V is TRBV11-1 and J is TRBJ1-5; D not resolved. V gave up 5 bases and J gave up 2 bases, with 13 bases separating them. The CDR3 runs to 15 residues. The V gene's germline CDR1 is SGHAT and CDR2 FQDESV (reference sequence). CDR3 nucleotides: TGTGCCAGCAGCCAAGGAGGAGGCGGCAATCAGCCCCAGCATTTT. Translated: CASSQGGGGNQPQHF.

The DNA for the CDR3 is TGTGCCAGCAGCCGGGACGGCAATCAGCCCCAGCATTTT. Its translation: CASSRDGNQPQHF. V is TRBV5-4 and J is TRBJ1-5, with D possibly TRBD1 on 5 matching bases. V was trimmed by 4 bases and J by 2 bases, leaving 7 bases between them. The germline V gene encodes CDR1 SGHNT and CDR2 YYREEE (reference sequence). The CDR3 loop spans 13 amino acids.

The genes are TRBV7-3 and TRBJ2-5, with TRBD1 identical over 9 bases. Germline assignment: CDR1 SGHTA and CDR2 FQGTGA. This CDR3 comprises 15 residues. V shed 5 bases and J 6 bases; nucleotides not matched to a gene: 10. CDR3 protein: CASSPGTGPPQTQYF. CDR3 nucleotides: TGTGCCAGCAGCCCAGGGACAGGGCCCCCCCAGACCCAGTACTTC.

The J gene is TRBJ1-1, the V gene TRBV19, with unresolved D. This CDR3 is 11 amino acids long. Germline assignment: CDR1 LNHDA and CDR2 SQIVND (reference sequence). V lost 11 bases to trimming and J lost 3 bases, with 10 bases between them. The CDR3 nucleotides read TGTGCCCGGGGTAGATACACTGAAGCTTTCTTT. Its translation: CARGRYTEAFF.

The J gene is TRBJ2-1, the V gene TRBV9; D call uncertain. This CDR3 is 17 amino acids long. In germline, CDR1 is SGDLS, CDR2 YYNGEE. V shed 4 bases and J shed 1 base, with 18 bases lying between them. The CDR3 sequence is CASSPPSMGGSYNEQFF. The CDR3 coding sequence is TGTGCCAGCAGCCCCCCTTCGATGGGCGGTTCCTACAATGAGCAGTTCTTC.

This rearrangement joins TRBV11-2 to TRBJ2-2, with D uncertain. The CDR3 runs to 14 residues. Trimming cost V 3 bases and J 6 bases, with 11 bases left between them. Germline values: CDR1 SGHAT, CDR2 FQNNGV. CDR3 amino acids: CASSLFDASGELFF. CDR3 coding DNA: TGTGCCAGCAGCTTGTTTGACGCCTCCGGGGAGCTGTTTTTT.

The chain combines TRBV5-4 with TRBJ2-1, with D possibly matching TRBD1 (6 bases). The CDR3 extends over 15 amino acids. From germline, CDR1 is SGHNT and CDR2 YYREEE (reference sequence). V was trimmed by 4 bases and J by 9 bases, leaving 20 bases between them. DNA for the CDR3: TGTGCCAGCAGCCTAAGCAGGGGTCAGGGAGTTGAGCAGTTCTTC. Its protein product is CASSLSRGQGVEQFF. The entire variable domain, with the rest obtained from reference TRBV5-4 and TRBJ2-1, is as follows: ETGVTQSPTHLIKTRGQQVTLRCSSQSGHNTVSWYQQALGQGPQFIFQYYREEENGRGNFPPRFSGLQFPNYSSELNVNALELDDSALYLCASSLSRGQGVEQFFGPGTRLTVL.

This clone appeared a few times. CDR3 coding DNA: TGTGCCATCAGTGTAACCAGGAGCTCCTACGAGCAGTACTTC. Amino acids: CAISVTRSSYEQYF. The genes are TRBV10-3 and TRBJ2-7; D is uncertain. Between the trimmed V and J ends, which lost 4 bases and 0 bases, there was a span of 10 bases. This CDR3 has 14 amino acids. Germline-derived CDR1 and CDR2 are ENHRY and SYGVKD.

The chain combines TRBV7-2 with TRBJ2-5; TRBD2 matches 7 bases. Trimming took 1 base from V and 6 from J; bases not matched to a gene: 5. Per germline, CDR1 SGHTA and CDR2 FQGNSA. There are 14 residues in the CDR3. CDR3 region: CASSLVGLGKTQYF. The CDR3 region has the DNA TGTGCCAGCAGCTTAGTAGGACTAGGAAAGACCCAGTACTTC.

The J gene is TRBJ2-2, the V gene TRBV27, with D perhaps matching TRBD1 (6 bases). The CDR3 consists of 16 residues. Deletions cut 8 bases from V and 5 bases from J, with 21 bases between. The germline gives CDR1 MNHEY, CDR2 SMNVEV (reference sequence). The CDR3 DNA sequence: TGTGCCAGCTTCCCAGCTACCGGGACAAAGACCGGGGAGCTGTTTTTT. Translating it yields CASFPATGTKTGELFF.

J is TRBJ2-7 and V is TRBV27; 7 bases agree with TRBD1. Germline V gene lookup returns CDR1 MNHEY and CDR2 SMNVEV (reference sequence). The CDR3 consists of 13 residues. The V segment lost 6 bases and the J segment 2 bases; nucleotides outside the gene matches: 4. The CDR3 region has the DNA TGTGCCAGCAGCAGGGGGACCGCCTACGAGCAGTACTTC. As protein: CASSRGTAYEQYF.

The rearrangement joins TRBV7-2 to TRBJ2-3; tentatively, D is TRBD2 (5 bases). The germline CDR1 and CDR2 sequences are SGHTA and FQGNSA. The V and J ends lost 1 base and 6 bases respectively, with 11 bases between them. The CDR3 is made up of 14 amino acids. The CDR3, as DNA: TGTGCCAGCAGCTTAGTGGGAGAGGCGGATACGCAGTATTTT. Amino acids: CASSLVGEADTQYF.

The V gene is TRBV13, the J gene TRBJ1-2, with TRBD1 as a possible D gene (6 bases). Trimming took 5 bases from V and 7 from J, leaving 23 bases between them. The CDR3 length is 16 residues. Germline assignment: CDR1 PRHDT and CDR2 FYEKMQ (reference sequence). The CDR3 reads CASSLDRGQGRIGYTF. CDR3 DNA sequence: TGTGCCAGCAGCCTCGACCGGGGTCAGGGGCGGATTGGCTACACCTTC. Together with reference TRBV13 and TRBJ1-2, the CDR3 gives the full variable domain: AAGVIQSPRHLIKEKRETATLKCYPIPRHDTVYWYQQGPGQDPQFLISFYEKMQSDKGSIPDRFSAQQFSDYHSELNMSSLELGDSALYFCASSLDRGQGRIGYTFGSGTRLTVV.

The chain links TRBV6-5 to TRBJ2-7, with D tentatively TRBD2 (6 bases). Trimming left V 7 bases short and J 1 base short, with 8 bases between. Germline V gene lookup returns CDR1 MNHEY and CDR2 SVGAGI. The length of the CDR3 is 12 residues. The CDR3 protein is CASKGGSYEQYF. CDR3 nucleotides: TGTGCCAGCAAGGGAGGATCCTACGAGCAGTACTTC.

A few counts support this clone. This chain uses TRBV19 with TRBJ1-1; D remains unclear. V shed 3 bases and J shed 1 base, with 6 bases lying between them. Germline assignment: CDR1 LNHDA and CDR2 SQIVND (reference sequence). CDR3 length: 13 residues. CDR3 nucleotides: TGTGCCAGTAGTATTCGCGGGAACACTGAAGCTTTCTTT. It codes for CASSIRGNTEAFF. Drawing the rest from reference TRBV19 and TRBJ1-1, the complete variable domain is DGGITQSPKYLFRKEGQNVTLSCEQNLNHDAMYWYRQDPGQGLRLIYYSQIVNDFQKGDIAEGYSVSREKKESFPLTVTSAQKNPTAFYLCASSIRGNTEAFFGQGTRLTVV.

The chain carries TRBV5-4 and TRBJ2-5; D is perhaps TRBD2 (6 bases). The germline V gene encodes CDR1 SGHNT and CDR2 YYREEE (reference sequence). The CDR3 runs to 15 residues. V shed 2 bases and J shed 1 base, with 12 bases lying between them. CDR3 region: CASSFSAGPQETQYF. The CDR3 coding sequence is TGTGCCAGCAGCTTTAGTGCGGGACCCCAAGAGACCCAGTACTTC.

The V call is TRBV11-2, the J call TRBJ2-7; no reliable D call. Germline CDR1 reads SGHAT; CDR2 reads FQNNGV. The CDR3 contains 16 residues. Trimming took off 3 bases at V and 5 bases at J, with 20 bases between the two ends. The CDR3 coding sequence is TGTGCCAGCAGCTTGGGGTTAACCCATTACGCCAACGAGCAGTACTTC. Amino acids: CASSLGLTHYANEQYF.

The rearrangement links TRBV25-1 to TRBJ2-5; TRBD1 is a possible D gene (6 bases). The V gene lost 3 bases and the J gene lost 5 bases, with 13 bases spanning the gap. Germline V gene sequence: CDR1 MGHDK, CDR2 SYGVNS. The CDR3 runs 14 residues. CDR3 sequence: CASSDSGTGETQYF. In DNA, the CDR3 is TGTGCCAGCAGTGATTCAGGAACAGGGGAGACCCAGTACTTC.

CDR3 in DNA: TGTGCCAGCAGCACCGGGACAGGGATCTCTGGGGCCAACGTCCTGACTTTC. Its protein product is CASSTGTGISGANVLTF. The V call is TRBV11-3, the J call TRBJ2-6, with 9 bases identical to TRBD1. The germline V gene has CDR1 SGHNT and CDR2 YENEEA. The J segment lost 0 bases and the V segment lost 5 bases, leaving 5 bases of the junction unmatched. The CDR3 contains 17 residues.

This clone has more than one count but fewer than ten. This chain joins TRBV29-1 and TRBJ1-1; 7 nucleotides align to TRBD1. The V gene end was trimmed by 4 bases and the J gene end by 0 bases; junction bases not matched to a gene: 2. CDR3 size: 13 residues. CDR1 is SQVTM, CDR2 ANQGSEA, per germline. The CDR3 spells CSVVGQMNTEAFF. Here the CDR3 DNA reads TGCAGCGTTGTGGGACAGATGAACACTGAAGCTTTCTTT.

J is TRBJ1-2 and V is TRBV7-2; TRBD1 agrees at 10 bases. This CDR3 has 13 amino acids. The trim removed 5 bases at V and 11 bases at J, leaving 8 bases unmatched. Germline-derived CDR1 and CDR2 are SGHTA and FQGNSA. The CDR3 DNA reads as TGTGCCAGCAGCCCACGGGACAGGGGTTGGTACACCTTC. The encoded protein is CASSPRDRGWYTF.

This clone has a handful of counts. The V gene is TRBV6-5, the J gene TRBJ2-5, with 9 nucleotides matching TRBD2. There are 14 residues in the CDR3. Germline V gene data show CDR1 as MNHEY and CDR2 as SVGAGI. J gave up 5 bases and V 8 bases, and 9 bases lay outside the gene matches. CDR3 coding DNA: TGTGCCAGCGCCTACCCCGCGGGGGGGGAGACCCAGTACTTC. As protein: CASAYPAGGETQYF.

The chain has TRBV5-1 and TRBJ1-2; D is ambiguous. Per the germline V gene, CDR1 is SGHRS and CDR2 is YFSETQ. Trimming took off 0 bases at V and 3 bases at J, with 6 bases between the two ends. The CDR3 runs to 13 residues. The CDR3 here is CASSLDPDYGYTF. The CDR3 region has the DNA TGCGCCAGCAGCTTGGACCCAGACTATGGCTACACCTTC.

This chain connects TRBV29-1 to TRBJ2-3, with TRBD2 matching over 7 bases. Trimming cost V 2 bases and J 0 bases; bases outside gene matches: 11. The length of the CDR3 is 17 residues. Germline V CDR1 and CDR2: SQVTM, ANQGSEA. CDR3 in DNA: TGCAGCGTTGAATTTTTAGCTAGCGGATATAGCACAGATACGCAGTATTTT. The encoded protein is CSVEFLASGYSTDTQYF.

CDR3 loop: CASSQGTTVIGQPQHF. Here the CDR3 DNA reads TGTGCCAGCAGCCAAGGCACCACGGTGATCGGTCAGCCCCAGCATTTT. The chain is built from TRBV4-2 and TRBJ1-5; D is ambiguous. Trimming cost V 1 base and J 6 bases, with 16 bases left between them. The V gene's germline CDR1 is LGHNA and CDR2 YNFKEQ. CDR3 length equals 16 residues.

The chain combines TRBV9 with TRBJ2-3; 7 nucleotides line up with TRBD2. This CDR3 has 15 amino acids. Germline values: CDR1 SGDLS, CDR2 YYNGEE. Trimming removed 0 bases from V and 2 bases from J; junction bases left unmatched: 3. CDR3 region: CASSVGLAATDTQYF. CDR3 sequence (DNA): TGTGCCAGCAGCGTAGGACTAGCAGCCACAGATACGCAGTATTTT.